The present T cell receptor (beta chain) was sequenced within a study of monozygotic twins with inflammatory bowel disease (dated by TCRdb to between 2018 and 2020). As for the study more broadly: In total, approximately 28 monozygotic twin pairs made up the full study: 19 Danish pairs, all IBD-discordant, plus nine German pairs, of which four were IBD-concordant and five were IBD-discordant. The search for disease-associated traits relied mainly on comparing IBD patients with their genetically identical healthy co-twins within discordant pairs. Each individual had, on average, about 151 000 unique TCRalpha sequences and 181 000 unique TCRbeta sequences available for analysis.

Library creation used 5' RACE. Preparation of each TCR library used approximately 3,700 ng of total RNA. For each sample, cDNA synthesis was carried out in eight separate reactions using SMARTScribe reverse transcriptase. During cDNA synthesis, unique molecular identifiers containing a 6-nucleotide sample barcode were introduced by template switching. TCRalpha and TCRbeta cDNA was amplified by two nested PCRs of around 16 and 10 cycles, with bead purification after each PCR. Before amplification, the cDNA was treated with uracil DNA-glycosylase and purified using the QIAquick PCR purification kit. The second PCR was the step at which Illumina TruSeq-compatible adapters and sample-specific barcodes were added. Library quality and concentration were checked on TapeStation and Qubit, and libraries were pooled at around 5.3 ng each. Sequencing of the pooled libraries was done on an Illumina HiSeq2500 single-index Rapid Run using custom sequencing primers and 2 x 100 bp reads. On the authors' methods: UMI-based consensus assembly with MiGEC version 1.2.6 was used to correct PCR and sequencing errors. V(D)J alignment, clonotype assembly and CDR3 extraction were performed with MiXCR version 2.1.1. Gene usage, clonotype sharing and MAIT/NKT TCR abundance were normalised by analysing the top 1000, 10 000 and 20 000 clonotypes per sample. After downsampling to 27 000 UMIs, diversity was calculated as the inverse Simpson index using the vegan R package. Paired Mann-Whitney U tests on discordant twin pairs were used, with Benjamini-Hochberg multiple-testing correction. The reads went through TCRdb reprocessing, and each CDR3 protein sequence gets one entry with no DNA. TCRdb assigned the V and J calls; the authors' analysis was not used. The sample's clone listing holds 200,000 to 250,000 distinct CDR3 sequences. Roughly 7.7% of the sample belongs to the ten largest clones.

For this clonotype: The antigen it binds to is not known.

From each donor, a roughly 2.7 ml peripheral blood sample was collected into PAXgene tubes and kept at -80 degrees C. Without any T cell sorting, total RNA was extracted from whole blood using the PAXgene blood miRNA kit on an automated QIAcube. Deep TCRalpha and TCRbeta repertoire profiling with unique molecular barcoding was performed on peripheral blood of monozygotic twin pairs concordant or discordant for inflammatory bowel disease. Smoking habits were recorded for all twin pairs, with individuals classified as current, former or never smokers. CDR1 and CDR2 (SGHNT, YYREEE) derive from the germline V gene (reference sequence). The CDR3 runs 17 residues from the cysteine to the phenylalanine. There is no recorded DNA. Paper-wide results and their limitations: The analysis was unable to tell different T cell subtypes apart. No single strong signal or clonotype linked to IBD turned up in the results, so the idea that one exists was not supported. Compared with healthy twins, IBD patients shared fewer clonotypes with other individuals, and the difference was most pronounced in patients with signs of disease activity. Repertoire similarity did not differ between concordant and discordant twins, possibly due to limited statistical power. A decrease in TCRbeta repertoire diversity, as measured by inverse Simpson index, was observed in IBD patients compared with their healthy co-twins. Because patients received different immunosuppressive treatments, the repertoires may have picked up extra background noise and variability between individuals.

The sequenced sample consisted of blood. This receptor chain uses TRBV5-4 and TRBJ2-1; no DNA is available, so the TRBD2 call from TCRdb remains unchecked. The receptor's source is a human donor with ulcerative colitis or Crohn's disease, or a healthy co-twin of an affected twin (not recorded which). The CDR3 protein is CASIRGPTSGSYNEQFF.